The 3 T cell receptor beta chains below come from one sample, sequenced in a study of blood T cell repertoires in COVID-19. Generated by immunoSEQ multiplex PCR, the TCRdb table keeps only in-frame clones and is missing some. The sample lists nearly 90,000 clones; roughly 88% were seen once. The sample consisted of peripheral blood. These receptors all come from a man aged 18-30 years with COVID-19, enrolled during active disease.

This clone was recorded only once. The rearrangement joins TRBV7-9 to TRBJ1-1, with 7 bases fitting TRBD1. The V and J ends lost 0 bases and 4 bases, in that order; junction bases with no gene match: 11. Germline V lookup: CDR1 SEHNR, CDR2 FQNEAQ (reference sequence). The CDR3 has 17 residues. This CDR3 reads CASSLAGYRQGGTEAFF. For the CDR3, the DNA is TGTGCCAGCAGCTTAGCAGGGTACCGACAGGGCGGCACTGAAGCTTTCTTT.

V is TRBV19 and J is TRBJ1-1; 7 nucleotides match TRBD1. Germline values: CDR1 LNHDA, CDR2 SQIVND (reference sequence). This CDR3 is 14 amino acids long. Losses at the gene ends were 3 bases for V and 1 base for J; bases not matched to a gene: 2. For the CDR3, the DNA is TGTGCCAGTAGTATCGGGACAGCGAACACTGAAGCTTTCTTT. Translated: CASSIGTANTEAFF.

The genes are TRBV28 and TRBJ2-3; D is ambiguous. CDR1 is MDHEN and CDR2 is SYDVKM in the germline V gene. CDR3 size: 13 residues. Deletions cut 3 bases from V and 5 bases from J, with 9 bases between. In DNA form, the CDR3 reads TGTGCCAGCAGTTTGGTCGGAGAAGATACGCAGTATTTT. It codes for CASSLVGEDTQYF. Full variable domain (outside the CDR3, taken from reference TRBV28 and TRBJ2-3): DVKVTQSSRYLVKRTGEKVFLECVQDMDHENMFWYRQDPGLGLRLIYFSYDVKMKEKGDIPEGYSVSREKKERFSLILESASTNQTSMYLCASSLVGEDTQYFGPGTRLTVL.